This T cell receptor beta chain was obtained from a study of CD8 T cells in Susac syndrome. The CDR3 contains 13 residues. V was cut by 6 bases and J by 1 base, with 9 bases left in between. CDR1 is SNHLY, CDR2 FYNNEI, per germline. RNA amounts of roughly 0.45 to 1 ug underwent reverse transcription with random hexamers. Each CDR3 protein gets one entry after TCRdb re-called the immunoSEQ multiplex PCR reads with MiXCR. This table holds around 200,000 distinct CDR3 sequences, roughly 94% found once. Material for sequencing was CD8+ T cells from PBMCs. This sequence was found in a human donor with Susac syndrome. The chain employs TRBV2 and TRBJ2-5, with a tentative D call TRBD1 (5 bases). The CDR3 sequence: CASRTAIQETQYF. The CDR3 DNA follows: TGTGCCAGCAGGACAGCCATCCAAGAGACCCAGTACTTC.